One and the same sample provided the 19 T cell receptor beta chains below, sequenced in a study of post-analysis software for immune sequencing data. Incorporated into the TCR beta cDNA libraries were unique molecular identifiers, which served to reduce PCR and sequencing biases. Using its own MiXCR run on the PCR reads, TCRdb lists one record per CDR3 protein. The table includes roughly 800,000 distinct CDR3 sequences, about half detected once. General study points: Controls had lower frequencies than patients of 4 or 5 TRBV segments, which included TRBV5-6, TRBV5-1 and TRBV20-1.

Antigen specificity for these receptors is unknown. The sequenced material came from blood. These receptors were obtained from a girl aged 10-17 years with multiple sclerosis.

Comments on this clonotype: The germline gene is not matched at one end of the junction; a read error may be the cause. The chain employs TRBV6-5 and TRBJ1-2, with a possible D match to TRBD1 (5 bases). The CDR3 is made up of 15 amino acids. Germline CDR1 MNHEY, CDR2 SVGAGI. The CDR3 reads CANSYALGGSYGYTF. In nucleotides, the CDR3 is TGTGCCAACAGTTACGCCCTCGGGGGGAGCTATGGCTACACCTTC.

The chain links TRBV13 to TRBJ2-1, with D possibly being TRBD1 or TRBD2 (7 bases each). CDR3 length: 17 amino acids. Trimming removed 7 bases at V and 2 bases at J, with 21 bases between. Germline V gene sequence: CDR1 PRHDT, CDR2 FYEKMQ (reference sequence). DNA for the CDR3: TGTGCCAGCAACAGGGGACCAGCGGGAACCCCCTACAATGAGCAGTTCTTC. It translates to CASNRGPAGTPYNEQFF.

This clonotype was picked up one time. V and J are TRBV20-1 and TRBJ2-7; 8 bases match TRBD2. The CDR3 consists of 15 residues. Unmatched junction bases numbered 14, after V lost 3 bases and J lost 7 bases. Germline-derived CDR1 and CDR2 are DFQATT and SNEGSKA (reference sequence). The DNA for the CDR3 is TGCAGTGCTAGGGGACGGACTAGCAGTCTCAATGAGCAGTACTTC. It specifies CSARGRTSSLNEQYF.

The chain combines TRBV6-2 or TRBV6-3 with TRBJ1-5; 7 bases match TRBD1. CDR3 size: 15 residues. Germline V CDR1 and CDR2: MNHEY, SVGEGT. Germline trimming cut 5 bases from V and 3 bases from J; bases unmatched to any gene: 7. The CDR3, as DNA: TGTGCCAGCAGTGATCGGACAGGCCTCAATCAGCCCCAGCATTTT. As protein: CASSDRTGLNQPQHF.

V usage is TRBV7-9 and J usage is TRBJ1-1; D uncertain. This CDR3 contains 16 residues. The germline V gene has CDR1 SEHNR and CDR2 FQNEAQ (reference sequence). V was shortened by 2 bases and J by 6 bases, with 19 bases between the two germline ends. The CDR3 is CASSLLFREANSEAFF. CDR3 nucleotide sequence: TGTGCCAGCAGCTTACTCTTCCGGGAGGCTAATTCTGAAGCTTTCTTT.

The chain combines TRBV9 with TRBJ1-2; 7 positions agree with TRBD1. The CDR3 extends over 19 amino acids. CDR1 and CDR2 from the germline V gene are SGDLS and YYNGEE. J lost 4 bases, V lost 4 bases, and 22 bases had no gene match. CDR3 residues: CASSPRGQSVLNPRYGYTF. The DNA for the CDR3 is TGTGCCAGCAGCCCCCGGGGACAGTCCGTACTTAATCCACGCTATGGCTACACCTTC. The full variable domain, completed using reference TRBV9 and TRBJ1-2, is DSGVTQTPKHLITATGQRVTLRCSPRSGDLSVYWYQQSLDQGLQFLIQYYNGEERAKGNILERFSAQQFPDLHSELNLSSLELGDSALYFCASSPRGQSVLNPRYGYTFGSGTRLTVV.

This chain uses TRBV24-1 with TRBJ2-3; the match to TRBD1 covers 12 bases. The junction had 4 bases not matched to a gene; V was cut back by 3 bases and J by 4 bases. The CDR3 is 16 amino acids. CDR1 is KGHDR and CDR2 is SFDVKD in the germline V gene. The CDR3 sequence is CATSDIGTGGADTQYF. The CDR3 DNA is TGTGCCACCAGTGATATCGGGACAGGGGGCGCAGATACGCAGTATTTT.

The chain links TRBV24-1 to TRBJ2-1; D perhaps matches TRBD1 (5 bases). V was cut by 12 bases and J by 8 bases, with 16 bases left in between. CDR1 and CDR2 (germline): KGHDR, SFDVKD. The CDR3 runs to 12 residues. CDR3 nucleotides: TGTGCCGTACAGACAGACTGGGATGAGCAGTTCTTC. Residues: CAVQTDWDEQFF.

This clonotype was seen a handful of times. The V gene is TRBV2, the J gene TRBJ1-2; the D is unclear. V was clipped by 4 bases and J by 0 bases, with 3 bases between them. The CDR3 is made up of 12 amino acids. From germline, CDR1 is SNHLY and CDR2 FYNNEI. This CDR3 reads CASSVSNYGYTF. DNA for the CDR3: TGTGCCAGCAGTGTATCTAACTATGGCTACACCTTC.

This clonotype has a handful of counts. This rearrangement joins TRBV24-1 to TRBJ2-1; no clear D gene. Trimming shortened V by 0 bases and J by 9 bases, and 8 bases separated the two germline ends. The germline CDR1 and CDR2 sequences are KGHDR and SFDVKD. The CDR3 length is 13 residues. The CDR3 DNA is TGTGCCACCAGTGATTTGCGGAAGGGTGAGCAGTTCTTC. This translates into CATSDLRKGEQFF.

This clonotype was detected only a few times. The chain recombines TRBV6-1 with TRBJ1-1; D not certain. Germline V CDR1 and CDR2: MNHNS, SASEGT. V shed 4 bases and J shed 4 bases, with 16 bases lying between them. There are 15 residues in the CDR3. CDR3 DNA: TGTGCCAGCAGTGCACCGTCCGGGGTCGGCACTGAAGCTTTCTTT. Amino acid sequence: CASSAPSGVGTEAFF.

CDR3 nucleotide sequence: TGTGCCAGCAGTTTTTCAGGGAGAGAGACCCAGTACTTC. Amino acid sequence: CASSFSGRETQYF. This sequence joins TRBV27 and TRBJ2-5; either TRBD1 or TRBD2 may fit D (5 bases each). The germline V and J ends were trimmed by 3 bases and 4 bases, with 9 bases remaining between them. This CDR3 region has 13 residues. Germline lookup yields CDR1 MNHEY and CDR2 SMNVEV (reference sequence).

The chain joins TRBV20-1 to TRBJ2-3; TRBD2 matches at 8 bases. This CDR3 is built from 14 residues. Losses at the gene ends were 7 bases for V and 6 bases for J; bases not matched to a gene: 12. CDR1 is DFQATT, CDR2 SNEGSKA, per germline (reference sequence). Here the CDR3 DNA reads TGCAGTGTCATTCCAGCGGGAGTGGCGGATACGCAGTATTTT. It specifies CSVIPAGVADTQYF.

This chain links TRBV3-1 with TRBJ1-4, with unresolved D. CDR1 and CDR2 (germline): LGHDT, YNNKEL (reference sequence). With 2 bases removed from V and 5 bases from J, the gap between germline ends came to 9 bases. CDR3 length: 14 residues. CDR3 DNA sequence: TGTGCCAGCAGCCAATCTATGATGAATGAAAAACTGTTTTTT. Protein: CASSQSMMNEKLFF.

CDR3 sequence: CATSRGTSRYNEQFF. CDR3 DNA: TGTGCCACCAGCAGAGGGACTAGCCGGTACAATGAGCAGTTCTTC. The gene calls are TRBV15 and TRBJ2-1; 8 bases fit TRBD2. J was trimmed by 4 bases and V by 1 base; bases with no gene match: 3. The CDR3 spans 15 residues. Per the germline V gene, CDR1 is LNHNV and CDR2 is YYDKDF (reference sequence).

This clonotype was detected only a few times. The CDR3 protein is CASSTAGGLLPQYF. CDR3 bases: TGTGCCAGCAGCACCGCGGGGGGACTACTCCCGCAGTACTTC. The chain has TRBV6-5 and TRBJ2-7; 8 bases line up with TRBD2. The length of the CDR3 is 14 residues. Germline V gives CDR1 MNHEY, CDR2 SVGAGI. V shed 6 bases and J 9 bases; nucleotides not matched to a gene: 13.

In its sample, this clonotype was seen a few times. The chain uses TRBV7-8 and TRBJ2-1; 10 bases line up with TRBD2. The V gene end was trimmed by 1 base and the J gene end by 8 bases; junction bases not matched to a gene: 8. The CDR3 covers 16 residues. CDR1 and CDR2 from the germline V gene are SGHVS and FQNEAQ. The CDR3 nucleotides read TGTGCCAGCAGCTTAGATATAGCGGGAGGCTTTCATGAGCAGTTCTTC. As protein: CASSLDIAGGFHEQFF.

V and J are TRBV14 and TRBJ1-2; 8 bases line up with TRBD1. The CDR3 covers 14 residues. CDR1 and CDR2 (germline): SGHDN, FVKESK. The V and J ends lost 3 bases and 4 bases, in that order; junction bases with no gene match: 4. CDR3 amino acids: CASSHLQGVYGYTF. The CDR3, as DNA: TGTGCCAGCAGCCATCTACAGGGGGTCTATGGCTACACCTTC.

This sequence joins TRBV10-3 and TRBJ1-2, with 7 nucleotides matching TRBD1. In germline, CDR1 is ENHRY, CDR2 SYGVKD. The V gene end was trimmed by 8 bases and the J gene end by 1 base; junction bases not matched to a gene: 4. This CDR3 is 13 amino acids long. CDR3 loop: CAIEGQLNYGYTF. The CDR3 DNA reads TGTGCCATCGAGGGACAGCTTAACTATGGCTACACCTTC.